One sample yielded the 5 T cell receptor beta chains listed below, sequenced in a study of blood T cell repertoires in COVID-19. Some clones are missing from TCRdb's copy, which holds only in-frame ones; the method was immunoSEQ multiplex PCR. Of about 76,000 clones in the sample, 90% were seen once. The material sequenced was peripheral blood. The source is a man aged 50-60 years with acute or convalescent COVID-19.

CDR3 nucleotides: TGCAGCGCCACAATCCCCGACAGGGGGCACTACAATGAGCAGTTCTTC. As protein: CSATIPDRGHYNEQFF. J is TRBJ2-1 and V is TRBV29-1; 10 nucleotides agree with TRBD1. The germline V gene encodes CDR1 SQVTM and CDR2 ANQGSEA. The V gene end was trimmed by 7 bases and the J gene end by 3 bases; junction bases not matched to a gene: 12. The CDR3 is 16 amino acids.

The chain links TRBV27 to TRBJ2-1, with D unresolved. The CDR3 consists of 13 residues. V was pared by 3 bases and J by 5 bases, with 8 bases between. Germline V lookup: CDR1 MNHEY, CDR2 SMNVEV (reference sequence). CDR3 residues: CASSLRFDNEQFF. For the CDR3, the DNA is TGTGCCAGCAGTTTGCGGTTCGACAATGAGCAGTTCTTC.

This chain connects TRBV10-3 to TRBJ1-2; 8 positions match TRBD1. Germline V gene data show CDR1 as ENHRY and CDR2 as SYGVKD. This CDR3 region has 16 residues. V lost 7 bases, J lost 0 bases, and 10 bases stayed unmatched. The CDR3 DNA is TGTGCCATCAACCCGGGCGGGACAGGAACTAACTATGGCTACACCTTC. This sequence encodes CAINPGGTGTNYGYTF.

The V and J genes are TRBV28 and TRBJ1-4; D uncertain. V shed 5 bases and J shed 3 bases, with 16 bases lying between them. CDR1 is MDHEN, CDR2 SYDVKM, per germline. The length of the CDR3 is 16 residues. CDR3 nucleotides: TGTGCCAGCAGTGTAAGACGAGGGAGGGCTAATGAAAAACTGTTTTTT. It codes for CASSVRRGRANEKLFF.

The chain links TRBV2 to TRBJ1-5, with a weak D call TRBD1 (5 bases). The V and J ends lost 5 bases and 5 bases respectively, with 16 bases between them. Germline V gene lookup returns CDR1 SNHLY and CDR2 FYNNEI. This CDR3 has 15 residues. CDR3: CASSSFGGGDQPQHF. The CDR3 DNA reads TGTGCCAGCAGTTCCTTCGGGGGAGGGGATCAGCCCCAGCATTTT.